This TCR beta chain was captured by sequencing in a study of CD8 T cells in ankylosing spondylitis. CDR3 length equals 15 residues. V was clipped by 2 bases and J by 8 bases; unmatched bases: 10. Per germline, CDR1 SGHRS and CDR2 YFSETQ. Quantitative molecular-barcoded 5'-RACE generated the TCR beta libraries. TCRdb fed the 5' RACE reads into MiXCR, producing one record per CDR3 protein. In the table there are 350,000 to 450,000 distinct CDR3 sequences, 20% to 25% of which are singletons. In its sample, this clonotype was seen many times. Its antigen is unidentified. Findings of the study overall: One TCR beta motif, made up of 7 or 8 highly homologous variants, appeared characteristic of ankylosing spondylitis blood. Reportedly, disease-linked clones are significantly enriched in ankylosing spondylitis patients' matched synovial fluid. Earlier reports found some motif variants in synovial fluid and blood in reactive arthritis.

The source material was blood, either unsorted or a sorted T cell fraction (not recorded which). The receptor comes from a male donor with ankylosing spondylitis or in good health (not recorded which). The chain uses TRBV5-1 and TRBJ2-1; 7 bases are shared with TRBD2. The CDR3 DNA is TGCGCCAGCAGCTTCAGCGGGGTCTCGGGGGATGAGCAGTTCTTC. Translating it yields CASSFSGVSGDEQFF.